The clone carrying this T cell receptor beta chain was seen a single time. The data were obtained in a study of cytomegalovirus exposure and HLA in healthy donors. With 60 Vbeta and 13 Jbeta primers, the PCR was carried out. Using immunoSEQ multiplex PCR, the repertoire was profiled, and TCRdb retains in-frame clones only, with some absent. The sample consists of some 150,000 clones, 80% to 90% of them appearing once. This CDR3 has 14 amino acids. With V trimmed by 5 bases and J by 0 bases, 4 bases remained unmatched. The germline V gene encodes CDR1 SGHTS and CDR2 YDEGEE. This clonotype originated in a woman in her thirties in good health and CMV-seropositive. This sequence joins TRBV5-8 and TRBJ2-7; 8 bases fit TRBD1. What was sequenced was PBMCs. The CDR3 coding sequence is TGTGCCAGCAGATCAGGGGGCTCCTCCTACGAGCAGTACTTC. Translation: CASRSGGSSYEQYF.